The clone carrying this TCR beta chain was seen a few times. This specimen belongs to a study of blood T cell repertoires in COVID-19. Here immunoSEQ multiplex PCR was the method, and the copy in TCRdb shows in-frame clones only, minus some. Altogether roughly 290,000 clones are present, roughly 86% being singletons, with the ten largest covering 7.8%. V lost 1 base, J lost 4 bases, and 7 bases lay in between. The CDR3 runs to 13 residues. Germline values: CDR1 LGHNT, CDR2 FRNRAP. The receptor was isolated from a woman in her forties or fifties who had recovered from COVID-19. Sequenced material: peripheral blood. The chain combines TRBV12-5 with TRBJ1-2, with no clear D. The CDR3 nucleotides read TGTGCTAGTGGTTTGGGGTCTAGCTATGGCTACACCTTC. Encoded protein: CASGLGSSYGYTF.